Shown below are 27 T cell receptor beta chains from a single sample sequenced in a study of spatial heterogeneity in lung cancer (dated by TCRdb to the late 2010s). The time point label corresponds to: sample taken at primary tumor resection. Libraries were built with 5' RACE. Sequenced using a NextSeq 500. TCRdb reprocessed the public reads (quality trimming at Q25 with fastp, clone calling with MiXCR) and kept in-frame beta chains. A single entry per CDR3 protein holds the most common genes and DNA from its merged rows. The table for this sample lists just under 95,000 distinct CDR3 sequences; about an eighth of them were counted only once. The biggest ten clones account for roughly 39% of the sample. The source was PBMCs, collected at surgery. The receptors stem from a male donor with early-stage non-small cell lung cancer.

This clonotype came up a few times. V is TRBV15 and J is TRBJ1-3; a possible D gene is TRBD1 (5 bases). V gave up 0 bases and J gave up 7 bases, with 13 bases separating them. In germline, CDR1 is LNHNV, CDR2 YYDKDF (reference sequence). The CDR3 consists of 15 residues. This CDR3 is CATSRDSGTENTIYF. The CDR3 coding sequence is TGTGCCACCAGCAGAGATTCAGGGACGGAGAACACCATATATTTT.

This rearrangement joins TRBV9 to TRBJ1-4; D unresolved. Trimming stripped 4 bases from V and 8 bases from J, with 6 bases between. The CDR3 runs 11 residues. Germline CDR1 is SGDLS and CDR2 is YYNGEE. The chain's CDR3 is CASSPGEKLFF. For the CDR3, the DNA is TGTGCCAGCAGCCCGGGGGAAAAACTGTTTTTT.

Only a few counts were recorded for this clonotype. The CDR3 nucleotides read TGTGCCAGCAGAACAGCCAATGACAGGGGTTCTGAAGCTTTCTTT. Encoded protein: CASRTANDRGSEAFF. The chain couples TRBV6-5 to TRBJ1-1; 8 bases match TRBD1. In germline, CDR1 is MNHEY, CDR2 SVGAGI. Trimming cost V 6 bases and J 6 bases; bases outside gene matches: 12. CDR3 size: 15 residues.

The chain links TRBV20-1 to TRBJ2-3; 9 nucleotides agree with TRBD2. Germline V gene sequence: CDR1 DFQATT, CDR2 SNEGSKA (reference sequence). The CDR3 is 15 residues long. Trimming cost V 5 bases and J 4 bases; bases outside gene matches: 10. In DNA form, the CDR3 reads TGCAGTGCTCGCGTGAGCGGGGGGTACGCAGATACGCAGTATTTT. This gives the protein CSARVSGGYADTQYF.

A few counts support this clonotype. V is TRBV11-1 and J is TRBJ2-3, with D perhaps assigned TRBD1 or TRBD2 (5 bases each). The germline V gene encodes CDR1 SGHAT and CDR2 FQDESV (reference sequence). The CDR3 has 16 amino acids. V was shortened by 1 base and J by 1 base, with 12 bases between the two germline ends. The CDR3 protein is CASSLEAPGRTDTQYF. In nucleotides, the CDR3 is TGTGCCAGCAGCTTAGAAGCACCGGGGCGCACAGATACGCAGTATTTT.

As to this clonotype: This may come from a read error, since a much larger clone is one base off. This chain links TRBV19 with TRBJ2-3; 7 nucleotides agree with TRBD1. This CDR3 comprises 15 residues. Germline values: CDR1 LNHDA, CDR2 SQIVND (reference sequence). In DNA form, the CDR3 reads TGTGTCAGTAGTTCAGGACAGGCCGACATGGATACGCAGTATTTT. It codes for CVSSSGQADMDTQYF.

Written as DNA, the CDR3 is TGTGCCAGCAGTCTGGGGTCGGGGAAAACTGAAGCTTTCTTT. As protein: CASSLGSGKTEAFF. This chain uses TRBV27 with TRBJ1-1; D is ambiguous. V was clipped by 5 bases and J by 5 bases, with 15 bases between them. Germline CDR1 reads MNHEY; CDR2 reads SMNVEV (reference sequence). This CDR3 is built from 14 residues.

The J gene is TRBJ2-1, the V gene TRBV6-2 or TRBV6-3; TRBD2 matches 7 bases. Trimming removed 7 bases from V and 9 bases from J; junction bases left unmatched: 12. The CDR3 totals 14 residues. From germline, CDR1 is MNHEY and CDR2 SVGEGT. CDR3 sequence: CASTLTSPVSEQFF. The DNA for the CDR3 is TGTGCCAGCACCCTGACTAGCCCGGTCTCTGAGCAGTTCTTC.

This clonotype turned up a few times. The V call is TRBV20-1, the J call TRBJ1-5, with D tentatively TRBD1 (5 bases). V lost 0 bases and J 0 bases, leaving 12 bases between the germline ends. Germline CDR1 is DFQATT and CDR2 is SNEGSKA (reference sequence). CDR3 length: 16 residues. DNA of the CDR3: TGCAGTGCTAGAGATCCCCGGGACTTTAGCAATCAGCCCCAGCATTTT. This sequence encodes CSARDPRDFSNQPQHF.

This clonotype was observed a few times. The J gene is TRBJ2-2, the V gene TRBV28, with TRBD1 matching over 8 bases. The germline gives CDR1 MDHEN, CDR2 SYDVKM. The junction had 12 bases not matched to a gene; V was cut back by 6 bases and J by 3 bases. The CDR3 runs to 17 residues. In DNA, the CDR3 is TGTGCCAGCAGGATACTTCAGGGGGCGGGCCACACCGGGGAGCTGTTTTTT. It encodes CASRILQGAGHTGELFF.

The V and J genes are TRBV18 and TRBJ1-1; D is perhaps TRBD1 (5 bases). The CDR3 has 13 amino acids. The V gene's germline CDR1 is KGHSH and CDR2 LQKENI. Trimming took off 3 bases at V and 3 bases at J, with 8 bases between the two ends. CDR3: CASSPGPYTEAFF. The CDR3 coding sequence is TGTGCCAGCTCACCGGGACCATACACTGAAGCTTTCTTT.

In its sample, this clonotype was seen a few times. The CDR3 here is CASSTRTSGSINEQFF. For the CDR3, the DNA is TGTGCCAGCAGTACAAGGACTAGCGGGAGTATAAATGAGCAGTTCTTC. The rearrangement joins TRBV6-2 or TRBV6-3 to TRBJ2-1; 13 positions agree with TRBD2. Unmatched junction bases numbered 8, after V lost 5 bases and J lost 7 bases. CDR3 length: 16 amino acids. Germline V CDR1 and CDR2: MNHEY, SVGEGT.

The rearrangement links TRBV19 to TRBJ1-5; perhaps TRBD1 as D (5 bases). The germline V gene has CDR1 LNHDA and CDR2 SQIVND (reference sequence). V was cut by 7 bases and J by 2 bases, with 12 bases left in between. This CDR3 has 14 amino acids. The CDR3 nucleotides read TGTGCCAGTAACCGGGGCGAGGGCAATCAGCCCCAGCATTTT. Amino acid sequence: CASNRGEGNQPQHF.

This clonotype was counted many times. V and J are TRBV5-1 and TRBJ1-2; a weak D match, TRBD1 (5 bases). V was cut by 3 bases and J by 3 bases, with 9 bases left in between. The CDR3 is 13 residues long. CDR1 is SGHRS and CDR2 is YFSETQ in the germline V gene. The CDR3 DNA reads TGCGCCAGCAGCTCCAGGGTTGACTATGGCTACACCTTC. Protein sequence: CASSSRVDYGYTF.

This clonotype was seen only a few times. CDR3 in DNA: TGTGCCAGCAGCTCTCCGGACAGGGGGCTTGACTATGGCTACACCTTC. Translation: CASSSPDRGLDYGYTF. This rearrangement joins TRBV7-9 to TRBJ1-2, with 11 bases identical to TRBD1. CDR1 and CDR2 from the germline V gene are SEHNR and FQNEAQ (reference sequence). Germline trimming cut 4 bases from V and 3 bases from J; bases unmatched to any gene: 7. The CDR3 is made up of 16 amino acids. The variable domain in full, completed from reference TRBV7-9 and TRBJ1-2, reads DTGVSQNPRHKITKRGQNVTFRCDPISEHNRLYWYRQTLGQGPEFLTYFQNEAQLEKSRLLSDRFSAERPKGSFSTLEIQRTEQGDSAMYLCASSSPDRGLDYGYTFGSGTRLTVV.

The chain employs TRBV5-5 and TRBJ1-1; 7 bases map to TRBD1. Germline V gene lookup returns CDR1 SGHKS and CDR2 YYEKEE (reference sequence). This CDR3 has 15 amino acids. V was clipped by 4 bases and J by 1 base; unmatched bases: 7. CDR3 region: CASSRAGTANTEAFF. For the CDR3, the DNA is TGTGCCAGCAGCCGAGCAGGGACAGCGAACACTGAAGCTTTCTTT.

This clonotype has at least ten counts. CDR3 coding DNA: TGTGCCAGCAGTCTGCTCCGGGACAGGGGGACCGGGGAGCTGTTTTTT. Translation gives CASSLLRDRGTGELFF. The V and J genes are TRBV7-9 and TRBJ2-2; 11 nucleotides align to TRBD1. Per germline, CDR1 SEHNR and CDR2 FQNEAQ (reference sequence). This CDR3 comprises 16 residues. V trimming: 6 bases; J trimming: 5 bases; junction bases outside the gene matches: 8.

At least ten counts were recorded for this clonotype. J is TRBJ2-7 and V is TRBV13; weak D call: TRBD2 (6 bases). This CDR3 has 15 residues. Trimming removed 5 bases from V and 6 bases from J, with 20 bases in between. Germline V CDR1 and CDR2: PRHDT, FYEKMQ (reference sequence). CDR3 region: CASSVNGARELEQYF. The CDR3 DNA reads as TGTGCCAGCAGCGTCAATGGTGCACGGGAGCTCGAGCAGTACTTC. Full variable domain (missing parts from reference TRBV13 and TRBJ2-7): AAGVIQSPRHLIKEKRETATLKCYPIPRHDTVYWYQQGPGQDPQFLISFYEKMQSDKGSIPDRFSAQQFSDYHSELNMSSLELGDSALYFCASSVNGARELEQYFGPGTRLTVT.

This clonotype was seen a few times. The chain combines TRBV20-1 with TRBJ1-2; D is uncertain. Looked up from germline, CDR1 is DFQATT and CDR2 is SNEGSKA (reference sequence). V lost 3 bases to trimming and J lost 7 bases, with 15 bases between them. The CDR3 runs to 13 residues. The CDR3 spells CSASSQLWGGYTF. The CDR3 nucleotides are TGCAGTGCTAGCTCGCAGCTATGGGGTGGCTACACCTTC.

This clonotype was detected only a few times. This rearrangement joins TRBV28 to TRBJ1-6; the D is unclear. Germline values: CDR1 MDHEN, CDR2 SYDVKM. The CDR3 totals 14 residues. V was shortened by 1 base and J by 7 bases, with 8 bases between the two germline ends. CDR3 nucleotide sequence: TGTGCCAGCAGTTTATCTGGGGTCAATTCACCCCTCCACTTT. Its protein product is CASSLSGVNSPLHF.

This clonotype was seen only a few times. This rearrangement joins TRBV20-1 to TRBJ2-1; TRBD1 matches at 8 bases. CDR1 is DFQATT and CDR2 is SNEGSKA in the germline V gene (reference sequence). The V gene end was trimmed by 3 bases and the J gene end by 5 bases; junction bases not matched to a gene: 6. This CDR3 has 14 residues. This CDR3 reads CSASSGQDHNEQFF. The CDR3 DNA is TGCAGTGCTAGTTCGGGACAGGATCACAATGAGCAGTTCTTC.

This clonotype was found a few times. The chain combines TRBV4-3 with TRBJ1-6, with D hard to call. From germline, CDR1 is LGHNA and CDR2 YSLEER. This CDR3 has 18 residues. Trimming cost V 0 bases and J 5 bases, with 17 bases left between them. This CDR3 is CASSQEILGASNNSPLHF. Written as DNA, the CDR3 is TGCGCCAGCAGCCAAGAAATCCTGGGTGCGTCAAATAATTCACCCCTCCACTTT.

This clonotype was picked up a small number of times. A much larger clonotype is one base distant, so this may be a read error. The chain uses TRBV11-2 and TRBJ2-3; D not resolved. Germline V gene lookup returns CDR1 SGHAT and CDR2 FQNNGV. V dropped 4 bases and J dropped 2 bases, with 1 base sitting between them. There are 11 residues in the CDR3. Written as DNA, the CDR3 is TGTGCCAGCAGCTACACAGATACGCAGTATTTT. Its protein is CASSYTDTQYF.

The chain links TRBV6-6 to TRBJ1-1, with TRBD1 matching 7 bases. In germline, CDR1 is MNHNY, CDR2 SVGAGI (reference sequence). With 6 bases clipped from V and 4 bases from J, the junction kept 5 bases outside the gene matches. The length of the CDR3 is 13 residues. CDR3 loop: CASRGTVGTEAFF. The CDR3 nucleotides read TGTGCCAGCAGGGGGACAGTGGGCACTGAAGCTTTCTTT.

The genes are TRBV7-9 and TRBJ1-2, with D possibly being TRBD1 (5 bases). Trimming cost V 2 bases and J 8 bases, with 12 bases left between them. CDR1 and CDR2 (germline): SEHNR, FQNEAQ (reference sequence). The CDR3 contains 13 residues. The CDR3: CASSLRQGDGYTF. DNA of the CDR3: TGTGCCAGCAGCTTAAGGCAGGGAGACGGCTACACCTTC.

The CDR3 reads CATSTSGGTDTQYF. In DNA, the CDR3 is TGTGCCACCAGTACTAGCGGGGGGACAGATACGCAGTATTTT. This chain links TRBV7-3 with TRBJ2-3; 12 nucleotides align to TRBD2. The CDR3 spans 14 residues. Germline V gene data show CDR1 as SGHTA and CDR2 as FQGTGA. J was trimmed by 3 bases and V by 10 bases; bases with no gene match: 5.

The chain joins TRBV28 to TRBJ2-5, with 10 bases aligning to TRBD1. From germline, CDR1 is MDHEN and CDR2 SYDVKM. The CDR3 is 15 amino acids. Losses at the gene ends were 6 bases for V and 7 bases for J; bases not matched to a gene: 11. In DNA, the CDR3 is TGTGCCAGCAGCTCCGGAGGGACAGGGGAGGGGACCCAGTACTTC. It yields the protein CASSSGGTGEGTQYF.